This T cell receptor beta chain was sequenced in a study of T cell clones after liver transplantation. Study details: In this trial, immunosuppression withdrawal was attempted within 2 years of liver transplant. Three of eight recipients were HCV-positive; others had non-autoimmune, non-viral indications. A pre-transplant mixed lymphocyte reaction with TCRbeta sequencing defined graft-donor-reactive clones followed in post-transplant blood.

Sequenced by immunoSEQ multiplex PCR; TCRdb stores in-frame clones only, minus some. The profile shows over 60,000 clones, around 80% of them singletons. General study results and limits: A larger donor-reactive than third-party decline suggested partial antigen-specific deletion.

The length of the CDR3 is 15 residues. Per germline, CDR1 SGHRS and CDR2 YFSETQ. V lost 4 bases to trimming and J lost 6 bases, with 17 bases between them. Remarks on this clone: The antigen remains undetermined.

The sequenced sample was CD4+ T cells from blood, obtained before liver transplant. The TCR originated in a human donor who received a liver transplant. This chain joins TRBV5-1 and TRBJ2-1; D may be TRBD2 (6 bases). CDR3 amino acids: CASSPASAGGNEQFF. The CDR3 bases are TGCGCCAGCAGCCCAGCCTCCGCCGGGGGCAATGAGCAGTTCTTC.